A selection of T cell receptor beta chains follows, all from one sample in a study of response to subunit inactivated influenza vaccine. Each CDR3 protein gets one entry after TCRdb re-called the RT-PCR reads with MiXCR. This table holds some 550,000 distinct CDR3 sequences, roughly 23% found once. These records were also assigned to another study, of T cells expressing NK-cell markers.

This specimen was CD4+ T cells sorted from PBMCs, taken 11 to 12 days after vaccination. The receptors originated from a man between 50 and 59 years old who received an inactivated influenza vaccine. CDR3s include the opening cysteine and the closing phenylalanine or tryptophan. The order of the fields is D gene, clone size, J gene, CDR3 length, V gene, CDR3 protein, CDR3 DNA. D genes are given only for firm matches. Part of the rows lack a size; the others show once, few, many or a class for expanded clones.

NA	many	TRBJ2-2	13	TRBV29-1	CSVRGRSTGELFF	TGCAGCGTTAGGGGGAGGTCGACCGGGGAGCTGTTTTTT
NA	few	TRBJ2-1	14	TRBV28	CASSLRPFGYEQFF	TGTGCCAGCAGTTTAAGGCCCTTTGGGTATGAGCAGTTCTTC
NA	NA	TRBJ1-1	13	TRBV20-1	CSALWGLGTEAFF	TGCAGTGCTCTCTGGGGGTTGGGCACTGAAGCTTTCTTT
TRBD2	few	TRBJ2-3	17	TRBV15	CATSPRTSGSRTDTQYF	TGTGCCACCAGCCCAAGGACTAGCGGGAGTCGAACAGATACGCAGTATTTT
NA	few	TRBJ2-5	13	TRBV5-4	CASSLELQETQYF	TGTGCCAGCAGCTTGGAGCTTCAAGAGACCCAGTACTTC
NA	NA	TRBJ2-2	12	TRBV10-3	CANQGDTGELFF	TGTGCCAACCAGGGAGATACCGGGGAGCTGTTTTTT
NA	once	TRBJ1-2	14	TRBV7-9	CASVFSDTNYGYTF	TGTGCCTCAGTTTTTTCCGATACTAACTATGGCTACACCTTC
NA	few	TRBJ2-2	11	TRBV2	CASRGLGELFF	TGTGCCAGCAGAGGACTCGGGGAGCTGTTTTTT
TRBD1	few	TRBJ1-1	15	TRBV5-1	CASTLLGQGATEAFF	TGCGCCAGCACCCTCCTCGGACAGGGGGCCACTGAAGCTTTCTTT
NA	few	TRBJ1-2	15	TRBV7-2	CASARRQETNYGYTF	TGTGCCAGCGCCAGGCGGCAGGAGACTAACTATGGCTACACCTTC
TRBD1	few	TRBJ2-7	14	TRBV5-5	CASSSDRNSYEQYF	TGTGCCAGCAGCTCGGACAGGAACTCCTACGAGCAGTACTTC
NA	NA	TRBJ2-2	16	TRBV2	CASRSLAVRRTGELFF	TGTGCCAGCAGGTCGTTAGCCGTGCGGAGGACCGGGGAGCTGTTTTTT
NA	few	TRBJ2-7	14	TRBV6-2/TRBV6-3	CASSYALRESKQYF	TGTGCCAGCAGTTACGCTCTAAGGGAGAGCAAGCAGTACTTC
TRBD2	NA	TRBJ2-3	16	TRBV12-5	CASGSSSGGRADTQYF	TGTGCTAGTGGTTCTAGCAGCGGGGGGAGGGCAGATACGCAGTATTTT
NA	many	TRBJ1-6	15	TRBV5-1	CASSLRTAENSPLHF	TGCGCCAGCAGCTTAAGGACAGCCGAGAATTCACCCCTCCACTTT
NA	NA	TRBJ2-7	14	TRBV7-2	CASSSGAGHDEQYF	TGTGCCAGCAGCTCGGGGGCAGGGCACGACGAGCAGTACTTC